This entry concerns a single TCR beta chain. This record comes from a study of blood T cell repertoires in COVID-19. Overall study: COVID-19 samples from acute and convalescent phases originated in the United States, Italy and Spain. PBMCs, B-cell-depleted T cells, or T cells provided the cDNA or gDNA that made up the material.

Clones were sequenced by immunoSEQ multiplex PCR, and TCRdb holds only the in-frame ones, with some missing. Of 100,000 to 150,000 clones listed, around 84% are singletons. V was pared by 1 base and J by 13 bases, with 13 bases of the junction left unmatched. The CDR3 covers 14 residues. CDR1 and CDR2 (germline): SGHTA, FQGNSA. Adults between roughly 18 and 95 years of age took part from 20 to 25 US areas. The sample consisted of PBMCs or T cells enriched from blood (not recorded which). The chain couples TRBV7-2 to TRBJ2-7, with 7 bases that match TRBD2. This TCR came from a middle-aged man with acute COVID-19. The CDR3 loop reads CASSLGNELADLYF. The CDR3 bases are TGTGCCAGCAGCTTAGGAAACGAGCTAGCGGATCTCTACTTC.